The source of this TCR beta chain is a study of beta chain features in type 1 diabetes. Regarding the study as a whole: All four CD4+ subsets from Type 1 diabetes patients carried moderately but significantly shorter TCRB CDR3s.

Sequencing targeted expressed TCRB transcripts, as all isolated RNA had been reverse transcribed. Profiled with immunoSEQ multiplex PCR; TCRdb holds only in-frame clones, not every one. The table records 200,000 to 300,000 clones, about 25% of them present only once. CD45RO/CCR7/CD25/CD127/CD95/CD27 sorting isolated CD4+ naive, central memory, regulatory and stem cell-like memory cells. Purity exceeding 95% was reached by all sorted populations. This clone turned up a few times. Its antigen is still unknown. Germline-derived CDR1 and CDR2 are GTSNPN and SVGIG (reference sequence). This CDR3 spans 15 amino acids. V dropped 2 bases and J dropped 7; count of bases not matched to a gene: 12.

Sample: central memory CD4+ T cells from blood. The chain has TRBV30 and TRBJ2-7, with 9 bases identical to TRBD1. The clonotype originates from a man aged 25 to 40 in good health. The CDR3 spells CAWSTSQGAFGEQYF. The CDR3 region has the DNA TGTGCCTGGAGTACCTCACAGGGGGCTTTTGGGGAGCAGTACTTC.